Below, 21 T cell receptor beta chains from the same sample are listed, as sequenced in a study of OX40 agonist ivuxolimab in advanced cancers. The assay was immunoSEQ multiplex PCR, and TCRdb's table has in-frame clones only and misses some. Of 50,000 to 70,000 clones detected, about 90% appear once; the ten largest clones hold about 0.41%. Sequencing was performed on CD4+ or CD8+ T cells sorted from blood, taken in a trial of the OX40 agonist ivuxolimab. These receptors originate from an adult with an advanced solid tumor such as melanoma, head and neck, liver or kidney cancer.

The rearrangement joins TRBV10-3 to TRBJ1-1; 8 positions agree with TRBD1. The CDR3 sequence is 13 residues long. With V trimmed by 7 bases and J by 1 base, 2 bases remained unmatched. Germline lookup yields CDR1 ENHRY and CDR2 SYGVKD. Written as DNA, the CDR3 is TGTGCCATCATAGGACAGGGGAACACTGAAGCTTTCTTT. The encoded protein is CAIIGQGNTEAFF.

This chain uses TRBV7-2 with TRBJ2-3; D call uncertain. This CDR3 contains 14 residues. Looked up from germline, CDR1 is SGHTA and CDR2 is FQGNSA. Trimming removed 2 bases from V and 4 bases from J, with 10 bases in between. The CDR3 DNA is TGTGCCAGCAGCTTAAGGTATTTCGCAGATACGCAGTATTTT. Its protein product is CASSLRYFADTQYF.

V gene TRBV7-2 combines with J gene TRBJ2-3; D gene unclear. The CDR3 has 16 amino acids. V gave up 5 bases and J gave up 0 bases, with 15 bases separating them. Germline-derived CDR1 and CDR2 are SGHTA and FQGNSA. The CDR3 region is CASSPPRQTSTDTQYF. The CDR3 DNA sequence: TGTGCCAGCAGCCCCCCGAGACAAACTAGCACAGATACGCAGTATTTT.

The rearrangement uses TRBV21-1 and TRBJ2-1; TRBD1, the table's D call, was not compared with the DNA. TRBV21-1 corresponds to a pseudogene. The CDR3 runs 17 residues. The CDR3: CASSTTKTGWHYNEQFF. The CDR3, as DNA: TGTGCCAGCAGCACTACGAAGACAGGGTGGCACTACAATGAGCAGTTCTTC.

The CDR3 loop reads CASSEGTGYYEQYF. The CDR3 coding sequence is TGTGCCAGCAGTGAAGGTACAGGCTACTACGAGCAGTACTTC. The chain combines TRBV2 with TRBJ2-7; TRBD1 is a possible D gene (5 bases). The V gene's germline CDR1 is SNHLY and CDR2 FYNNEI. V lost 1 base to trimming and J lost 3 bases, with 10 bases between them. The CDR3 runs to 14 residues.

This chain connects TRBV15 to TRBJ2-7; no definite D call. The CDR3 totals 14 residues. V was cut by 1 base and J by 3 bases, with 10 bases left in between. The germline V gene has CDR1 LNHNV and CDR2 YYDKDF (reference sequence). The DNA of the CDR3 is TGTGCCACCAGCAGAGTAAAATCAGGCTACGAGCAGTACTTC. The encoded protein is CATSRVKSGYEQYF.

J is TRBJ1-6 and V is TRBV6-6, with no clear D. CDR1 is MNHNY and CDR2 is SVGAGI in the germline V gene (reference sequence). This CDR3 is 15 amino acids long. Trimming pared 5 bases from V and 0 bases from J, leaving 8 bases between. The CDR3 DNA reads as TGTGCCAGCAGTACATCGAGCTCCTATAATTCACCCCTCCACTTT. Amino acids: CASSTSSSYNSPLHF.

The V call is TRBV6-6, the J call TRBJ2-7; 10 bases fit TRBD1. Germline V CDR1 and CDR2: MNHNY, SVGAGI (reference sequence). V was clipped by 6 bases and J by 0 bases; unmatched bases: 5. CDR3 length: 15 residues. The CDR3 reads CASRGGDRGSYEQYF. The CDR3 DNA follows: TGTGCCAGCAGAGGAGGGGACAGGGGCTCCTACGAGCAGTACTTC.

To note about this clone: The germline gene is not matched at one end of the junction; a read error may be the cause. The chain recombines TRBV4-3 with TRBJ2-6, with a tentative D call TRBD1 (7 bases). CDR3 length equals 15 residues. Germline-derived CDR1 and CDR2 are LGHNA and YSLEER. CDR3 in DNA: TGCGCCAGCAGCCAAGATCCCCAGGGGGGCAACGTCCTGACTTTC. Encoded protein: CASSQDPQGGNVLTF.

This sequence joins TRBV4-1 and TRBJ2-2; the match to TRBD2 covers 12 bases. In germline, CDR1 is MGHRA, CDR2 YSYEKL. The CDR3 is 18 residues long. After removal of 6 bases from V and 7 bases from J, the junction contained 15 bases not matched to a gene. Here the CDR3 DNA reads TGCGCCAGCAGGAGATGGGATCTAGCGGGGGGGTTTAGCGGGGAGCTGTTTTTT. This sequence encodes CASRRWDLAGGFSGELFF.

The gene calls are TRBV19 and TRBJ1-6, with D maybe TRBD1 (5 bases). The ends were cut back, 9 bases at V and 7 bases at J, with 13 bases in the middle. The germline V gene has CDR1 LNHDA and CDR2 SQIVND (reference sequence). There are 13 residues in the CDR3. The CDR3 loop is CASRRGGNSPLHF. DNA for the CDR3: TGTGCCAGCAGGAGGGGCGGCAATTCACCCCTCCACTTT.

V usage is TRBV9 and J usage is TRBJ1-3; tentatively, D is TRBD1 (6 bases). CDR3 length: 16 residues. V gave up 4 bases and J gave up 5 bases, with 19 bases separating them. Germline assignment: CDR1 SGDLS and CDR2 YYNGEE. The CDR3 DNA follows: TGTGCCAGCAGCTCACCCCGAGGGGGTCTGAGAAACACCATATATTTT. Protein product: CASSSPRGGLRNTIYF. Complete variable domain (other parts from reference TRBV9 and TRBJ1-3): DSGVTQTPKHLITATGQRVTLRCSPRSGDLSVYWYQQSLDQGLQFLIQYYNGEERAKGNILERFSAQQFPDLHSELNLSSLELGDSALYFCASSSPRGGLRNTIYFGEGSWLTVV.

The chain recombines TRBV15 with TRBJ2-2; D not resolved. The V and J ends lost 3 bases and 5 bases respectively, with 4 bases between them. CDR3 size: 12 residues. From germline, CDR1 is LNHNV and CDR2 YYDKDF (reference sequence). The CDR3 region has the DNA TGTGCCACCAGCAGGGTGACCGGGGAGCTGTTTTTT. This encodes CATSRVTGELFF.

The chain joins TRBV25-1 to TRBJ2-2; D remains ambiguous. The CDR3 sequence is 12 residues long. Germline assignment: CDR1 MGHDK and CDR2 SYGVNS. The V end lost 3 bases, the J end lost 6 bases, and 5 bases lay between the germline ends. For the CDR3, the DNA is TGTGCCAGCAGTGAGGTACCCGGGGAGCTGTTTTTT. Translated, it gives CASSEVPGELFF.

V and J are TRBV7-2 and TRBJ2-1; D is uncertain. CDR1 and CDR2 from the germline V gene are SGHTA and FQGNSA. This CDR3 comprises 14 residues. V was cut by 5 bases and J by 2 bases, with 10 bases left in between. The CDR3 sequence is CASSPQAAYNEQFF. In DNA, the CDR3 is TGTGCCAGCAGCCCCCAGGCGGCCTACAATGAGCAGTTCTTC.

The chain carries TRBV9 and TRBJ2-1, with 9 bases matching TRBD1. V dropped 9 bases and J dropped 4; count of bases not matched to a gene: 8. Germline V gene sequence: CDR1 SGDLS, CDR2 YYNGEE. The CDR3 is made up of 14 amino acids. The CDR3 here is CAKKGGQGYNEQFF. The CDR3 DNA sequence: TGTGCCAAAAAAGGGGGACAGGGATACAATGAGCAGTTCTTC. Based on the CDR3 plus reference TRBV9 and TRBJ2-1, the full variable domain is DSGVTQTPKHLITATGQRVTLRCSPRSGDLSVYWYQQSLDQGLQFLIQYYNGEERAKGNILERFSAQQFPDLHSELNLSSLELGDSALYFCAKKGGQGYNEQFFGPGTRLTVL.

This chain connects TRBV6-1 to TRBJ2-4; no clear D gene. Trimming removed 2 bases at V and 3 bases at J, with 8 bases between. Germline V gene lookup returns CDR1 MNHNS and CDR2 SASEGT. This CDR3 contains 14 residues. CDR3 nucleotides: TGTGCCAGCAGTGAACGCTTGGGCAAAAACATTCAGTACTTC. Translation: CASSERLGKNIQYF.

Notes on this clone: The junction does not match germline at one end; this may be a read error. The chain links TRBV29-1 to TRBJ2-7; TRBD1 agrees at 8 bases. Germline V CDR1 and CDR2: SQVTM, ANQGSEA. The CDR3 sequence is 11 residues long. CDR3 protein: CGGQGGGEQYF. The CDR3 bases are TGTGGAGGACAGGGTGGCGGGGAGCAGTACTTC.

This clone appeared a few times. The V gene is TRBV18, the J gene TRBJ2-7; D perhaps matches TRBD1 (5 bases). V gave up 0 bases and J gave up 4 bases, with 13 bases separating them. Germline V CDR1 and CDR2: KGHSH, LQKENI. The CDR3 totals 15 residues. The CDR3 loop reads CASSPPSGSLYEQYF. The DNA of the CDR3 is TGTGCCAGCTCACCACCTTCAGGGTCCCTTTACGAGCAGTACTTC.

This chain uses TRBV7-6 with TRBJ1-2; 9 nucleotides line up with TRBD1. The CDR3 runs to 15 residues. Germline loops: CDR1 SGHVS, CDR2 FNYEAQ. V was clipped by 5 bases and J by 8 bases; unmatched bases: 12. DNA of the CDR3: TGTGCCAGCAGCCCACGGCCCGGGACAGGGTTGGGCTACACCTTC. Its protein product is CASSPRPGTGLGYTF.

The V gene is TRBV19, the J gene TRBJ2-1, with a possible D match to TRBD1 (6 bases). This CDR3 region has 15 residues. The V end lost 5 bases, the J end lost 0 bases, and 11 bases lay between the germline ends. Germline values: CDR1 LNHDA, CDR2 SQIVND (reference sequence). The CDR3 DNA reads as TGTGCCAGTAGTGTACAGGGCCTCTCCTACAATGAGCAGTTCTTC. It is translated as CASSVQGLSYNEQFF.